This TCR beta chain was captured by sequencing in a study of blood T cell repertoires in COVID-19. Clones were sequenced by immunoSEQ multiplex PCR, and TCRdb holds only the in-frame ones, with some missing. Of over 60,000 clones listed, about 88% are singletons. This CDR3 comprises 16 residues. Trimming removed 0 bases at V and 4 bases at J, with 14 bases between. The germline gives CDR1 SGHNT, CDR2 YYREEE (reference sequence). The sample consisted of peripheral blood. The chain has TRBV5-4 and TRBJ2-1; possibly TRBD1 for D (6 bases). This receptor was taken from a man between 70 and 80 years old with active or convalescent COVID-19. This CDR3 is CASSLGGGHSYNEQFF. CDR3 sequence (DNA): TGTGCCAGCAGCTTGGGAGGGGGACACAGTTACAATGAGCAGTTCTTC.